This T cell receptor (beta chain) was recovered during a study of shared clonotypes between healthy human individuals. Germline trimming cut 10 bases from V and 4 bases from J; bases unmatched to any gene: 5. CDR1 WNHNN and CDR2 SYGVQD come from the germline V gene (reference sequence). The CDR3 runs 12 residues. The data were produced by immunoSEQ multiplex PCR, yet TCRdb's version contains in-frame clones alone and is incomplete. The sample has a few hundred thousand clones; 90% to 97% are singletons. The chain combines TRBV10-1 with TRBJ2-7; 9 nucleotides agree with TRBD1. This sequence originates from a man aged 25 to 40 in good health. Sequencing was carried out using memory CD8+ T cells sorted from blood. Subset specified: CD45RO+ cells pooled with CCR7-negative TemRA cells. CDR3 in DNA: TGCGCCATCCGGGACAGGGCTTACGAGCAGTACTTC. This codes for CAIRDRAYEQYF.